The 27 T cell receptor beta chains below come from one sample, sequenced in a study of control samples from healthy donors and cancer patients. Sequencing used immunoSEQ multiplex PCR; TCRdb keeps in-frame clones, though not all of them. This table has about 190,000 clones, about 89% appearing once. What was sequenced was blood. The receptor source for this set is a man aged 30-40 years in good health.

The chain uses TRBV11-2 and TRBJ1-2; D ambiguous. V lost 2 bases and J 3 bases, leaving 10 bases between the germline ends. CDR1 and CDR2 from the germline V gene are SGHAT and FQNNGV. The CDR3 sequence is 14 residues long. CDR3 DNA sequence: TGTGCCAGCAGCTTAATAAAGGGAGACTATGGCTACACCTTC. Residues: CASSLIKGDYGYTF.

This sequence joins TRBV9 and TRBJ2-3; TRBD2 aligns across 9 bases. The V and J ends lost 0 bases and 4 bases, in that order; junction bases with no gene match: 3. The CDR3 runs 15 residues. The germline V gene encodes CDR1 SGDLS and CDR2 YYNGEE. The CDR3 DNA follows: TGTGCCAGCAGCGTAGGCGGGGGGGTCTCAGATACGCAGTATTTT. This codes for CASSVGGGVSDTQYF.

This rearrangement joins TRBV9 to TRBJ2-7; no reliable D call. This CDR3 region has 13 residues. CDR1 SGDLS and CDR2 YYNGEE come from the germline V gene. The germline V and J ends were trimmed by 0 bases and 5 bases, with 9 bases remaining between them. The DNA for the CDR3 is TGTGCCAGCAGCGTAGAATTTTCCCACGAGCAGTACTTC. It translates to CASSVEFSHEQYF. Full variable domain (rest looked up from reference TRBV9 and TRBJ2-7): DSGVTQTPKHLITATGQRVTLRCSPRSGDLSVYWYQQSLDQGLQFLIQYYNGEERAKGNILERFSAQQFPDLHSELNLSSLELGDSALYFCASSVEFSHEQYFGPGTRLTVT.

V and J are TRBV7-2 and TRBJ2-3, with D possibly being TRBD2 (5 bases). This CDR3 is built from 14 residues. Germline V gene data show CDR1 as SGHTA and CDR2 as FQGNSA. V was cut by 1 base and J by 2 bases, with 7 bases left in between. CDR3 sequence: CASSLGRVTDTQYF. CDR3 DNA: TGTGCCAGCAGCTTAGGGCGGGTCACAGATACGCAGTATTTT.

This chain uses TRBV7-9 with TRBJ2-3, with D possibly matching TRBD1 (6 bases). The CDR3 sequence is 14 residues long. V lost 4 bases, J lost 1 base, and 9 bases lay in between. CDR1 and CDR2 (germline): SEHNR, FQNEAQ (reference sequence). The chain's CDR3 is CASSWTVGTDTQYF. The CDR3 nucleotides are TGTGCCAGCAGCTGGACAGTCGGCACAGATACGCAGTATTTT. The variable domain in full, completed from reference TRBV7-9 and TRBJ2-3, reads DTGVSQNPRHKITKRGQNVTFRCDPISEHNRLYWYRQTLGQGPEFLTYFQNEAQLEKSRLLSDRFSAERPKGSFSTLEIQRTEQGDSAMYLCASSWTVGTDTQYFGPGTRLTVL.

This chain links TRBV5-5 with TRBJ1-1; 7 nucleotides align to TRBD1. CDR1 SGHKS and CDR2 YYEKEE come from the germline V gene (reference sequence). J lost 5 bases, V lost 0 bases, and 7 bases had no gene match. This CDR3 contains 15 residues. CDR3 nucleotide sequence: TGTGCCAGCAGCTTGGTTGAGGGGGCTGGGACTGAAGCTTTCTTT. As protein: CASSLVEGAGTEAFF.

The chain employs TRBV21-1 and TRBJ2-7; the table's D call of TRBD2 was not tested on the DNA. TRBV21-1 is a pseudogene. The CDR3 covers 16 residues. CDR3 coding DNA: TGTGCCAGCAGCAAAAAAACCCCCGCGAGCTCCTACGAGCAGTACTTC. Its protein is CASSKKTPASSYEQYF.

V usage is TRBV19 and J usage is TRBJ1-5; D call uncertain. CDR3 length equals 13 residues. The germline gives CDR1 LNHDA, CDR2 SQIVND (reference sequence). V was trimmed by 4 bases and J by 4 bases, leaving 8 bases between them. CDR3 loop: CASSRVANQPQHF. CDR3 bases: TGTGCCAGTAGTAGGGTGGCAAATCAGCCCCAGCATTTT.

The V gene is TRBV11-2, the J gene TRBJ1-2, with 8 bases fitting TRBD1. Germline V gene data show CDR1 as SGHAT and CDR2 as FQNNGV. The trim removed 5 bases at V and 5 bases at J, leaving 7 bases unmatched. The CDR3 covers 14 residues. The CDR3 here is CASSTPGQEYGYTF. CDR3 DNA sequence: TGTGCCAGCAGCACTCCGGGACAGGAGTATGGCTACACCTTC.

The sample holds a few counts of this clone. V usage is TRBV5-1 and J usage is TRBJ2-3; the D gene is possibly TRBD1 (5 bases). Trimming took off 2 bases at V and 0 bases at J, with 10 bases between the two ends. The germline gives CDR1 SGHRS, CDR2 YFSETQ. The CDR3 is made up of 15 amino acids. The CDR3 DNA reads TGCGCCAGCAGCTTAGGGGATTCTAGCACAGATACGCAGTATTTT. Protein product: CASSLGDSSTDTQYF. Full variable domain (remainder filled in from reference TRBV5-1 and TRBJ2-3): KAGVTQTPRYLIKTRGQQVTLSCSPISGHRSVSWYQQTPGQGLQFLFEYFSETQRNKGNFPGRFSGRQFSNSRSEMNVSTLELGDSALYLCASSLGDSSTDTQYFGPGTRLTVL.

This clone was counted once. This chain links TRBV3-1 (or the pseudogene TRBV3-2) with TRBJ2-1, with 12 bases fitting TRBD2. Germline loops: CDR1 LGHDT, CDR2 YNNKEL (reference sequence). The CDR3 is 17 amino acids. The J segment lost 8 bases and the V segment lost 1 base, leaving 9 bases of the junction unmatched. CDR3 protein: CASSQGPRLAGVDEQFF. The CDR3 DNA reads TGTGCCAGCAGCCAAGGCCCCCGACTAGCGGGGGTAGATGAGCAGTTCTTC.

The chain couples TRBV5-1 to TRBJ2-1; 7 bases agree with TRBD1. With 4 bases clipped from V and 4 bases from J, the junction kept 5 bases outside the gene matches. This CDR3 has 14 amino acids. The germline CDR1 and CDR2 sequences are SGHRS and YFSETQ. This chain's CDR3 is CASSAGTVYNEQFF. The CDR3 DNA sequence: TGCGCCAGCAGCGCCGGGACAGTATACAATGAGCAGTTCTTC.

This clone was seen more than once but under ten times. V is TRBV2 and J is TRBJ1-4, with D possibly TRBD1 on 5 matching bases. This CDR3 comprises 12 residues. Germline CDR1 is SNHLY and CDR2 is FYNNEI. The V end lost 11 bases, the J end lost 5 bases, and 12 bases lay between the germline ends. DNA for the CDR3: TGTGCCGCGGGGGGAGTCAATGAAAAACTGTTTTTT. Translation: CAAGGVNEKLFF. The full variable domain, with the rest looked up from reference TRBV2 and TRBJ1-4, is EPEVTQTPSHQVTQMGQEVILRCVPISNHLYFYWYRQILGQKVEFLVSFYNNEISEKSEIFDDQFSVERPDGSNFTLKIRSTKLEDSAMYFCAAGGVNEKLFFGSGTQLSVL.

V usage is TRBV6-5 and J usage is TRBJ1-5, with 7 bases aligning to TRBD1. The length of the CDR3 is 15 residues. V shed 6 bases and J 4 bases; nucleotides not matched to a gene: 9. Germline values: CDR1 MNHEY, CDR2 SVGAGI. In DNA form, the CDR3 reads TGTGCCAGCAGGGGCGGCAGGGGGGTAAATCAGCCCCAGCATTTT. This codes for CASRGGRGVNQPQHF.

This clone was detected only once. V is TRBV21-1 and J is TRBJ1-4. TRBV21-1 is a documented pseudogene. The length of the CDR3 is 11 residues. CDR3 sequence reads: CASSKEEKLFF. Here the CDR3 DNA reads TGTGCCAGCAGCAAAGAAGAAAAACTGTTTTTT.

The chain couples TRBV29-1 to TRBJ2-1; 7 bases are a match to TRBD1. CDR3 size: 13 residues. After removal of 6 bases from V and 8 bases from J, the junction contained 10 bases not matched to a gene. CDR1 and CDR2 from the germline V gene are SQVTM and ANQGSEA. CDR3 in DNA: TGCAGCGTCGCAGGGGGAGAAGTTCATGAGCAGTTCTTC. Protein sequence: CSVAGGEVHEQFF.

This chain joins TRBV18 and TRBJ2-7; D uncertain. The CDR3 spans 13 residues. Per germline, CDR1 KGHSH and CDR2 LQKENI. Deletions cut 9 bases from V and 3 bases from J, with 15 bases between. The CDR3 region is CASQPAPGYEQYF. CDR3 nucleotide sequence: TGTGCCAGTCAGCCTGCTCCGGGCTACGAGCAGTACTTC.

V is TRBV18 and J is TRBJ1-5; D possibly corresponds to TRBD1 (6 bases). V shed 3 bases and J shed 0 bases, with 12 bases lying between them. Looked up from germline, CDR1 is KGHSH and CDR2 is LQKENI. The CDR3 is 16 residues long. The CDR3 nucleotides are TGTGCCAGCTCACCCACACAGGGAAATAGCAATCAGCCCCAGCATTTT. Translating gives CASSPTQGNSNQPQHF. The full variable domain, its missing parts supplied by reference TRBV18 and TRBJ1-5, is NAGVMQNPRHLVRRRGQEARLRCSPMKGHSHVYWYRQLPEEGLKFMVYLQKENIIDESGMPKERFSAEFPKEGPSILRIQQVVRGDSAAYFCASSPTQGNSNQPQHFGDGTRLSIL.

This chain connects TRBV6-5 to TRBJ1-5; D is uncertain. The V and J ends lost 4 bases and 1 base respectively, with 5 bases between them. This CDR3 comprises 13 residues. The germline V gene encodes CDR1 MNHEY and CDR2 SVGAGI. Here the CDR3 DNA reads TGTGCCAGCAGTTCGGACAGCAATCAGCCCCAGCATTTT. Translating gives CASSSDSNQPQHF.

The rearrangement links TRBV3-1 (or the pseudogene TRBV3-2) to TRBJ2-3; TRBD2 agrees at 10 bases. The CDR3 contains 16 residues. Losses at the gene ends were 5 bases for V and 2 bases for J; bases not matched to a gene: 7. CDR1 and CDR2 from the germline V gene are LGHDT and YNNKEL (reference sequence). This chain's CDR3 is CASSVSSGGYTDTQYF. The CDR3 region has the DNA TGTGCCAGCAGCGTTTCTAGCGGGGGCTACACAGATACGCAGTATTTT.

The chain recombines TRBV2 with TRBJ1-1, with D hard to call. The CDR3 spans 11 residues. Trimming took 6 bases from V and 6 from J, leaving 8 bases between them. In germline, CDR1 is SNHLY, CDR2 FYNNEI. As DNA, the CDR3 is TGTGCCAGCAGCGAGACACCTGAAGCTTTCTTT. This gives the protein CASSETPEAFF. Supplemented by reference TRBV2 and TRBJ1-1, the full variable domain reads EPEVTQTPSHQVTQMGQEVILRCVPISNHLYFYWYRQILGQKVEFLVSFYNNEISEKSEIFDDQFSVERPDGSNFTLKIRSTKLEDSAMYFCASSETPEAFFGQGTRLTVV.

V usage is TRBV5-1 and J usage is TRBJ2-7; D might be TRBD1 (6 bases). V lost 5 bases and J 1 base, leaving 13 bases between the germline ends. The CDR3 runs to 14 residues. Germline V gene sequence: CDR1 SGHRS, CDR2 YFSETQ. The CDR3 sequence is CASRIGDTSYEQYF. The DNA for the CDR3 is TGCGCCAGCAGAATTGGGGACACTTCCTACGAGCAGTACTTC.

The V gene is TRBV5-1, the J gene TRBJ2-7; perhaps TRBD2 as D (5 bases). Trimming took off 3 bases at V and 3 bases at J, with 13 bases between the two ends. The CDR3 sequence is 14 residues long. Germline lookup yields CDR1 SGHRS and CDR2 YFSETQ. CDR3 amino acids: CASSSGGSGYEQYF. The CDR3 DNA reads as TGCGCCAGCAGCTCCGGAGGTTCGGGCTACGAGCAGTACTTC.

The chain carries TRBV9 and TRBJ2-1, with 12 bases aligning to TRBD2. The CDR3 has 19 residues. V lost 0 bases and J lost 9; bases outside the gene matches: 16. From germline, CDR1 is SGDLS and CDR2 YYNGEE. The CDR3 reads CASSVGGRTSGAKRGEQFF. The CDR3 region has the DNA TGTGCCAGCAGCGTAGGGGGAAGGACTAGCGGGGCAAAAAGGGGTGAGCAGTTCTTC.

The chain is built from TRBV5-1 and TRBJ1-4, with a tentative D call TRBD1 (5 bases). Trimming left V 0 bases short and J 4 bases short, with 13 bases between. The CDR3 has 16 residues. Germline-derived CDR1 and CDR2 are SGHRS and YFSETQ. The CDR3 here is CASSLGWQGGNEKLFF. CDR3 nucleotide sequence: TGCGCCAGCAGCTTGGGGTGGCAGGGAGGTAATGAAAAACTGTTTTTT.

CDR3 loop: CASRPYRDSGNTIYF. Written as DNA, the CDR3 is TGTGCCAGCAGGCCCTACAGAGACTCTGGAAACACCATATATTTT. The rearrangement uses TRBV6-5 and TRBJ1-3; D unresolved. The CDR3 is 15 amino acids. Germline lookup yields CDR1 MNHEY and CDR2 SVGAGI. V was pared by 6 bases and J by 0 bases, with 12 bases between.

This clone showed up just a few times. The V gene is TRBV2, the J gene TRBJ1-5; no firm D call. The CDR3 sequence is 12 residues long. Trimming left V 3 bases short and J 3 bases short, with 3 bases between. Germline assignment: CDR1 SNHLY and CDR2 FYNNEI. The CDR3 here is CASSDTNQPQHF. CDR3 coding DNA: TGTGCCAGCAGTGACACCAATCAGCCCCAGCATTTT.